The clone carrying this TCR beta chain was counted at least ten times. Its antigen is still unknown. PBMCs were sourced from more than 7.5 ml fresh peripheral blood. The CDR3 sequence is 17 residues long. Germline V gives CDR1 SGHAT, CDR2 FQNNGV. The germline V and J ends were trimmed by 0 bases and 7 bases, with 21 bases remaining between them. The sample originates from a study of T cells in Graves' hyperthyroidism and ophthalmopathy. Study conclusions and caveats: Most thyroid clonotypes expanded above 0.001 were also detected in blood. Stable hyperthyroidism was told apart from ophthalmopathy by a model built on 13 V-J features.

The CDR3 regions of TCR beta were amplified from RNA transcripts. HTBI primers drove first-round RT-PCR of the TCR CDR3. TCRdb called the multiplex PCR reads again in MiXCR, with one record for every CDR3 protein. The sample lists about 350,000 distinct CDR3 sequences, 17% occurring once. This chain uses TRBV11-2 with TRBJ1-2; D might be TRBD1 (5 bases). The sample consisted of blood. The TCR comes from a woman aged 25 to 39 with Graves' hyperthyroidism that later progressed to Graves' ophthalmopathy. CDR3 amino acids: CASSLEPWGREDAGYTF. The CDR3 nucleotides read TGTGCCAGCAGCTTAGAGCCCTGGGGCAGGGAGGACGCTGGCTACACCTTC.